The 13 T cell receptor beta chains reported below all come from one sample, sequenced in a study of identifying expanded T cells in peripheral blood. The repertoire was sequenced with immunoSEQ multiplex PCR; TCRdb's copy has only in-frame clones and lacks some. The sample has 70,000 to 95,000 clones, 88% seen once. The sequencing input was blood. The receptors were gathered from a person aged 18-70 years in good health.

This chain uses TRBV2 with TRBJ2-7; possible D gene TRBD1, 6 bases. Trimming took off 4 bases at V and 7 bases at J, with 17 bases between the two ends. CDR1 SNHLY and CDR2 FYNNEI come from the germline V gene. CDR3 size: 14 residues. CDR3 bases: TGTGCCAGCAGTGGAAACCCGGGGACAAAAGAGCAGTACTTC. Translation gives CASSGNPGTKEQYF.

V and J are TRBV28 and TRBJ2-3; D assignment may be TRBD1 or TRBD2 (5 bases each). This CDR3 is 16 amino acids long. V lost 7 bases to trimming and J lost 2 bases, with 19 bases between them. Looked up from germline, CDR1 is MDHEN and CDR2 is SYDVKM. The CDR3 DNA reads as TGTGCCAGCACCCACAGGCTAGCCTGGGCCACAGATACGCAGTATTTT. Encoded protein: CASTHRLAWATDTQYF.

This clone was counted once. The V gene is TRBV28, the J gene TRBJ2-2, with a weak D call TRBD2 (6 bases). In germline, CDR1 is MDHEN, CDR2 SYDVKM. The germline V and J ends were trimmed by 6 bases and 1 base, with 18 bases remaining between them. This CDR3 spans 17 amino acids. The CDR3 loop reads CASSPGLPSGNTGELFF. The DNA of the CDR3 is TGTGCCAGCAGCCCGGGACTCCCAAGCGGGAACACCGGGGAGCTGTTTTTT.

The V and J genes are TRBV7-2 and TRBJ2-5, with D tentatively TRBD1 (5 bases). The CDR3 runs 15 residues. Germline assignment: CDR1 SGHTA and CDR2 FQGNSA. Trimming pared 4 bases from V and 2 bases from J, leaving 14 bases between. The CDR3 loop is CASSSTSGKQETQYF. CDR3 in DNA: TGTGCCAGCAGCTCTACCTCAGGGAAACAAGAGACCCAGTACTTC.

J is TRBJ2-7 and V is TRBV7-8; D unresolved. CDR3 length equals 14 residues. With 1 base removed from V and 0 bases from J, the gap between germline ends came to 7 bases. CDR1 and CDR2 (germline): SGHVS, FQNEAQ. CDR3 coding DNA: TGTGCCAGCAGCTTAGAACCAGTCTCCTACGAGCAGTACTTC. This gives the protein CASSLEPVSYEQYF.

The chain recombines TRBV28 with TRBJ1-1; D is possibly TRBD1 (5 bases). The CDR3 spans 15 residues. With 6 bases removed from V and 0 bases from J, the gap between germline ends came to 14 bases. CDR1 is MDHEN and CDR2 is SYDVKM in the germline V gene. The CDR3 nucleotides are TGTGCCAGCAGCCCCCAGCGGGGGGTGAACACTGAAGCTTTCTTT. This gives the protein CASSPQRGVNTEAFF.

V gene TRBV5-1 combines with J gene TRBJ1-4; TRBD1 agrees at 9 bases. After removal of 3 bases from V and 8 bases from J, the junction contained 5 bases not matched to a gene. Germline CDR1 SGHRS, CDR2 YFSETQ. The CDR3 is made up of 14 amino acids. DNA of the CDR3: TGCGCCAGCAGCTGGGGACAGGGAGCCGAAAAACTGTTTTTT. Encoded protein: CASSWGQGAEKLFF.

The chain joins TRBV6-5 to TRBJ1-5, with 8 bases lining up with TRBD1. CDR1 is MNHEY and CDR2 is SVGAGI in the germline V gene. The CDR3 extends over 14 amino acids. With V trimmed by 6 bases and J by 7 bases, 8 bases remained unmatched. The CDR3 sequence is CASSPDRGRQPQHF. In DNA, the CDR3 is TGTGCCAGCAGCCCAGACAGGGGCCGGCAGCCCCAGCATTTT.

This sequence joins TRBV10-3 and TRBJ2-1; TRBD2 agrees at 7 bases. V was clipped by 6 bases and J by 2 bases; unmatched bases: 4. The germline gives CDR1 ENHRY, CDR2 SYGVKD. This CDR3 has 14 residues. CDR3 DNA: TGTGCCATCAGGGCTAGCGGCCCCTACAATGAGCAGTTCTTC. It yields the protein CAIRASGPYNEQFF.

The J gene is TRBJ2-2, the V gene TRBV4-3, with D maybe TRBD1 (6 bases). Trimming left V 0 bases short and J 4 bases short, with 9 bases between. The germline gives CDR1 LGHNA, CDR2 YSLEER. CDR3 length: 15 residues. The CDR3 here is CASSQDQQGTGELFF. The DNA of the CDR3 is TGCGCCAGCAGCCAAGACCAACAGGGCACCGGGGAGCTGTTTTTT.

The chain couples TRBV7-2 to TRBJ2-2; 9 bases agree with TRBD1. This CDR3 is built from 16 residues. Germline V lookup: CDR1 SGHTA, CDR2 FQGNSA. V gave up 5 bases and J gave up 4 bases; unmatched junction bases: 8. The CDR3 reads CASSRRDREITGELFF. DNA for the CDR3: TGTGCCAGCAGCCGCCGGGACAGGGAAATCACCGGGGAGCTGTTTTTT.

This clone has just a few counts. The chain has TRBV7-2 and TRBJ2-1; 9 bases agree with TRBD2. Germline assignment: CDR1 SGHTA and CDR2 FQGNSA. The ends lost 2 bases at V and 3 bases at J; junction bases unmatched: 2. This CDR3 is 15 amino acids long. The CDR3 DNA follows: TGTGCCAGCAGCTTACTAGCGGGAAACTACAATGAGCAGTTCTTC. Amino acids: CASSLLAGNYNEQFF.

This chain connects TRBV10-1 to TRBJ2-1; 9 nucleotides align to TRBD1. Per the germline V gene, CDR1 is WNHNN and CDR2 is SYGVQD (reference sequence). V lost 4 bases to trimming and J lost 7 bases; unmatched junction nucleotides: 8. The CDR3 loop spans 15 amino acids. The CDR3 region has the DNA TGCGCCAGCAGTGCCGGGACAGGGTGGGGAAATGAGCAGTTCTTC. Protein: CASSAGTGWGNEQFF.